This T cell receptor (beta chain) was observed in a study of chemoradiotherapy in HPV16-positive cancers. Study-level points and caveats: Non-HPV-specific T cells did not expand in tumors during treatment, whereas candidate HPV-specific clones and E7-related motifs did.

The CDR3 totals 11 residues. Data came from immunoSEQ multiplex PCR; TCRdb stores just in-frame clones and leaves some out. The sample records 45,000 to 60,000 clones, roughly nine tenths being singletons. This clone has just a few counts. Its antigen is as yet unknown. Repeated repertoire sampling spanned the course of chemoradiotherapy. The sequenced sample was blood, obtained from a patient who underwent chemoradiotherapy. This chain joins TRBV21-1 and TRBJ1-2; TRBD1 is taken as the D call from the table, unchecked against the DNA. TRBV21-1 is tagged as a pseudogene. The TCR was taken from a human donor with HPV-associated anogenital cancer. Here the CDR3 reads CASRIGGGYTF. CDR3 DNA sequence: TGTGCCAGCAGGATAGGGGGTGGCTACACCTTC.